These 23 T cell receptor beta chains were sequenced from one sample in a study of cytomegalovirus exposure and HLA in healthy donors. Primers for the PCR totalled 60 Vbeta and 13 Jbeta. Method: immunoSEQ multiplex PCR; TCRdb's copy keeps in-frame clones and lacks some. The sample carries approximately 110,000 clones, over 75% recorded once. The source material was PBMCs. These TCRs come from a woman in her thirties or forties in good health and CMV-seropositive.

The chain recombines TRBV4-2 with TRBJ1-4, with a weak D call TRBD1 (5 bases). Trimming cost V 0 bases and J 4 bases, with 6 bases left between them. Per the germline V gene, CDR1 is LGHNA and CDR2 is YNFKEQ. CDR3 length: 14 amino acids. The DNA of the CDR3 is TGTGCCAGCAGCCAAGATCAGGGTAATGAAAAACTGTTTTTT. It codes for CASSQDQGNEKLFF.

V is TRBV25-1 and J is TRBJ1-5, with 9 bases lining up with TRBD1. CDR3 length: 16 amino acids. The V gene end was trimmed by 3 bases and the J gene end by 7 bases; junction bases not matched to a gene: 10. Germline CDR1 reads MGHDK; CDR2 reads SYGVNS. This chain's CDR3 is CASSDRDREPGQPQHF. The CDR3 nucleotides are TGTGCCAGCAGTGATAGGGACAGGGAGCCCGGGCAGCCCCAGCATTTT.

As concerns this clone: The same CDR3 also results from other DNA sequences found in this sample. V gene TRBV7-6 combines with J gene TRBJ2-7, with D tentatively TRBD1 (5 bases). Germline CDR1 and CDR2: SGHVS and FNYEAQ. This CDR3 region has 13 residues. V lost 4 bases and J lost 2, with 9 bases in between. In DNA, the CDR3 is TGTGCCAGCAGCTCGACAGATACCTACGAGCAGTACTTC. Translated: CASSSTDTYEQYF.

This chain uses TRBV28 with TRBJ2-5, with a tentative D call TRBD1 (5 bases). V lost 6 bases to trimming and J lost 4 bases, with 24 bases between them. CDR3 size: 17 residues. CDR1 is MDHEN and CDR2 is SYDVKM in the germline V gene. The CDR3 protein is CASSPISTTAKGETQYF. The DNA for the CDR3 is TGTGCCAGCAGCCCTATCTCGACGACAGCCAAGGGAGAGACCCAGTACTTC.

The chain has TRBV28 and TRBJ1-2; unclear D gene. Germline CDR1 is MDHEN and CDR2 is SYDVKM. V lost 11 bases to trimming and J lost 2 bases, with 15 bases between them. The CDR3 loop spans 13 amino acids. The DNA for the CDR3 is TGTGCCGGATCAAAGGGAGGGAACTATGGCTACACCTTC. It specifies CAGSKGGNYGYTF.

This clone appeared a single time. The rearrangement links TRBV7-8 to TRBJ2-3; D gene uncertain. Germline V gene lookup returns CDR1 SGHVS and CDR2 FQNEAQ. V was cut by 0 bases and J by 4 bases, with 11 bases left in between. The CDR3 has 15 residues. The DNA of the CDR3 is TGTGCCAGCAGCTTAGCCAACGGGTTGGCAGATACGCAGTATTTT. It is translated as CASSLANGLADTQYF.

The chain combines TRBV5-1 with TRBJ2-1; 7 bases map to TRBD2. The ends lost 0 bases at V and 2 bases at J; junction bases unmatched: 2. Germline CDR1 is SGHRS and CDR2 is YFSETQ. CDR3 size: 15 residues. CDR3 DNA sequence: TGCGCCAGCAGCTTGGAGGGGACTACCTACAATGAGCAGTTCTTC. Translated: CASSLEGTTYNEQFF. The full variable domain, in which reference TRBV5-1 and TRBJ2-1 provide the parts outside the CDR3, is KAGVTQTPRYLIKTRGQQVTLSCSPISGHRSVSWYQQTPGQGLQFLFEYFSETQRNKGNFPGRFSGRQFSNSRSEMNVSTLELGDSALYLCASSLEGTTYNEQFFGPGTRLTVL.

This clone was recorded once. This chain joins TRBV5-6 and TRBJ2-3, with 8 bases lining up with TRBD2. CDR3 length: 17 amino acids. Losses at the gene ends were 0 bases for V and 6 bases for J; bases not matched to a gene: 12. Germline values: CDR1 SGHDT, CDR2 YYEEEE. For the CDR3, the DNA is TGTGCCAGCAGCTTGGGCCCCCGAGCGGGAGCTGGGGATACGCAGTATTTT. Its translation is CASSLGPRAGAGDTQYF. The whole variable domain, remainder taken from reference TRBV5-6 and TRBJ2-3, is DAGVTQSPTHLIKTRGQQVTLRCSPKSGHDTVSWYQQALGQGPQFIFQYYEEEERQRGNFPDRFSGHQFPNYSSELNVNALLLGDSALYLCASSLGPRAGAGDTQYFGPGTRLTVL.

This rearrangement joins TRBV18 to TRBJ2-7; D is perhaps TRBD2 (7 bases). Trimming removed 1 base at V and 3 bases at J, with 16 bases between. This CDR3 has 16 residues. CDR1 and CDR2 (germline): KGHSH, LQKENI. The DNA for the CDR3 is TGTGCCAGCTCACCACGGTGGGGGGGGGCCGGCTACGAGCAGTACTTC. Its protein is CASSPRWGGAGYEQYF.

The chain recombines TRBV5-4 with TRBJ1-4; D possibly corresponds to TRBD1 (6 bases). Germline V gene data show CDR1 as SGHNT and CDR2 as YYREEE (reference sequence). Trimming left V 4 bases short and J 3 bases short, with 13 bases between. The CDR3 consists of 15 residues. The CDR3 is CASSVQGRSNEKLFF. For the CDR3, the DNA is TGTGCCAGCAGCGTACAGGGCAGGTCTAATGAAAAACTGTTTTTT.

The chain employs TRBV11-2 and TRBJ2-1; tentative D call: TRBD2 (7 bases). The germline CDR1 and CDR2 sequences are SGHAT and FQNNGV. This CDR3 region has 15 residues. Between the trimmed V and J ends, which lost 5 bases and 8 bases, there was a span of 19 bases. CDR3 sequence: CASSRRGQRSDEQFF. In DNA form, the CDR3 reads TGTGCCAGCAGCCGGCGGGGGCAGCGAAGCGATGAGCAGTTCTTC.

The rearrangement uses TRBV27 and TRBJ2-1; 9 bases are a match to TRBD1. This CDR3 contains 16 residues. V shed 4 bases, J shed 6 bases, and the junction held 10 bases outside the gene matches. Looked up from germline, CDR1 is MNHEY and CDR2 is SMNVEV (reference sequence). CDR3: CASSSLGYRGLNEQFF. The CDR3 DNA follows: TGTGCCAGCAGTTCCCTTGGGTACAGGGGGCTCAATGAGCAGTTCTTC.

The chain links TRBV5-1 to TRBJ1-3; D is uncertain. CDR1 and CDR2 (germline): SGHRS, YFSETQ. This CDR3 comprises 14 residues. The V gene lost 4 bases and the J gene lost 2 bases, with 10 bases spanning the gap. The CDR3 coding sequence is TGCGCCAGCAGCACCGGGGTGGCTGGAAACACCATATATTTT. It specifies CASSTGVAGNTIYF. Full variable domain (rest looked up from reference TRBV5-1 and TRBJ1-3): KAGVTQTPRYLIKTRGQQVTLSCSPISGHRSVSWYQQTPGQGLQFLFEYFSETQRNKGNFPGRFSGRQFSNSRSEMNVSTLELGDSALYLCASSTGVAGNTIYFGEGSWLTVV.

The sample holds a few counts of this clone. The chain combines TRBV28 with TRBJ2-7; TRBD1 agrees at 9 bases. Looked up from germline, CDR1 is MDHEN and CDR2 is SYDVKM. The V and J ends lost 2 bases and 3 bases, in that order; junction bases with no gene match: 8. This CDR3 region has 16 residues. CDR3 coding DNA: TGTGCCAGCAGTTTAAGTAGGGACAGGGCAAACTACGAGCAGTACTTC. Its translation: CASSLSRDRANYEQYF.

CDR3 sequence reads: CASSWDKEVGGQNTGELFF. In DNA form, the CDR3 reads TGTGCCAGCAGCTGGGACAAAGAGGTTGGCGGGCAGAACACCGGGGAGCTGTTTTTT. V is TRBV7-8 and J is TRBJ2-2, with a tentative D call TRBD1 (6 bases). CDR1 is SGHVS and CDR2 is FQNEAQ in the germline V gene. V gave up 4 bases and J gave up 1 base, with 22 bases separating them. The CDR3 is made up of 19 amino acids. Variable domain in full (rest from reference TRBV7-8 and TRBJ2-2): GAGVSQSPRYKVAKRGQDVALRCDPISGHVSLFWYQQALGQGPEFLTYFQNEAQLDKSGLPSDRFFAERPEGSVSTLKIQRTQQEDSAVYLCASSWDKEVGGQNTGELFFGEGSRLTVL.

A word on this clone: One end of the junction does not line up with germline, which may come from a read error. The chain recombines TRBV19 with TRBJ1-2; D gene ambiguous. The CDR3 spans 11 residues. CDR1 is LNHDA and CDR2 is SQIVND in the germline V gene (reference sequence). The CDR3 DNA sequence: TGTGCCAGCAGTAATAATTTCGGCTACACCTTC. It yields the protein CASSNNFGYTF. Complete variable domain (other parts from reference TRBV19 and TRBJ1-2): DGGITQSPKYLFRKEGQNVTLSCEQNLNHDAMYWYRQDPGQGLRLIYYSQIVNDFQKGDIAEGYSVSREKKESFPLTVTSAQKNPTAFYLCASSNNFGYTFGSGTRLTVV.

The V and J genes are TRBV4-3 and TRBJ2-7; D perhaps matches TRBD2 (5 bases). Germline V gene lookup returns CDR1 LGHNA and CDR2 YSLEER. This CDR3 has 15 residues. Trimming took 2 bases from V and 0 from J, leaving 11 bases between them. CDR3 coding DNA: TGCGCCAGCAGCCAATTTAGCGCGAGCTCCTACGAGCAGTACTTC. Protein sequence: CASSQFSASSYEQYF.

This CDR3 reads CASRPKIPGNQPQHF. CDR3 bases: TGTGCCAGCAGACCTAAAATTCCGGGCAATCAGCCCCAGCATTTT. The chain couples TRBV28 to TRBJ1-5; no reliable D call. The V and J ends lost 6 bases and 2 bases respectively, with 14 bases between them. CDR1 MDHEN and CDR2 SYDVKM come from the germline V gene. CDR3 size: 15 residues.

The CDR3 region has the DNA TGTGCCAGTAGTAGGGCAGGGTCTAAAAAGGCTGAAGCTTTCTTT. Translating it yields CASSRAGSKKAEAFF. V and J are TRBV19 and TRBJ1-1; D is perhaps TRBD1 (5 bases). This CDR3 is built from 15 residues. Germline V gives CDR1 LNHDA, CDR2 SQIVND (reference sequence). V lost 4 bases and J 6 bases, leaving 18 bases between the germline ends. The whole variable domain, filled in from reference TRBV19 and TRBJ1-1, reads DGGITQSPKYLFRKEGQNVTLSCEQNLNHDAMYWYRQDPGQGLRLIYYSQIVNDFQKGDIAEGYSVSREKKESFPLTVTSAQKNPTAFYLCASSRAGSKKAEAFFGQGTRLTVV.

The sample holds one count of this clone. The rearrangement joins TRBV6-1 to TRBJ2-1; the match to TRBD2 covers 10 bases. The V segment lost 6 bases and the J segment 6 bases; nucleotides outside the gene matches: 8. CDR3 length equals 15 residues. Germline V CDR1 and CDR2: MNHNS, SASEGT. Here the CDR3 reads CASRRTSGGGNEQFF. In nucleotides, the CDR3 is TGTGCCAGCAGACGGACTAGCGGAGGGGGCAATGAGCAGTTCTTC.

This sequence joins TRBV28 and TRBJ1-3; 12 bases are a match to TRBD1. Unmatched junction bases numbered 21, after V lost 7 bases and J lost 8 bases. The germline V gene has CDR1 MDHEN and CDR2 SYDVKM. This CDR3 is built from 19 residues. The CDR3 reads CASIPSGGTGGLIPHTIYF. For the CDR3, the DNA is TGTGCCAGCATTCCCTCGGGAGGGACAGGGGGCCTTATTCCGCACACCATATATTTT. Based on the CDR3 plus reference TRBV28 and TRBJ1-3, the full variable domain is DVKVTQSSRYLVKRTGEKVFLECVQDMDHENMFWYRQDPGLGLRLIYFSYDVKMKEKGDIPEGYSVSREKKERFSLILESASTNQTSMYLCASIPSGGTGGLIPHTIYFGEGSWLTVV.

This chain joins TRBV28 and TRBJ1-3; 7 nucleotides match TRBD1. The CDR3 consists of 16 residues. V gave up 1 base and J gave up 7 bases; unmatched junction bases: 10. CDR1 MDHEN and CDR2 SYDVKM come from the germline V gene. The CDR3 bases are TGTGCCAGCAGTTTATCGAGGGGGCCCGGATGGAACACCATATATTTT. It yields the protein CASSLSRGPGWNTIYF.

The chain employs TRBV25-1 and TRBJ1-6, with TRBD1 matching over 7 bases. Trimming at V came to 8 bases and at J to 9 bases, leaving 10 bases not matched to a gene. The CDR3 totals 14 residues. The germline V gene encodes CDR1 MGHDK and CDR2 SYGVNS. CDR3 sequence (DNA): TGTGCCAGCCATTATCAGGGGGTAGGTTCACCCCTCCACTTT. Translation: CASHYQGVGSPLHF.